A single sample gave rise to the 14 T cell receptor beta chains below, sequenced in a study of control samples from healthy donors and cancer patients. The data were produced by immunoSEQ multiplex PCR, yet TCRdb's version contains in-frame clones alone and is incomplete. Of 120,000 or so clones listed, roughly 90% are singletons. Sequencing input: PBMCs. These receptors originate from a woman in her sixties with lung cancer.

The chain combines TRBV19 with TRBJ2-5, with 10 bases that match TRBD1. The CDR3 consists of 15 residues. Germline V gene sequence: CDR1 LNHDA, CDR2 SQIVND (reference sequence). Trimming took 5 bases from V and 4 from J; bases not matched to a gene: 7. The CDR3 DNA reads TGTGCCAGTAGTCCGGGGACAGGGGATCCAGAGACCCAGTACTTC. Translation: CASSPGTGDPETQYF.

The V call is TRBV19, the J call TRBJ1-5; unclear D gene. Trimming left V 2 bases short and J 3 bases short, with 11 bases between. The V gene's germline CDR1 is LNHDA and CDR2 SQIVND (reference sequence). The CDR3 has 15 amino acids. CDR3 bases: TGTGCCAGTAGTATATTGTGGGCAGACAATCAGCCCCAGCATTTT. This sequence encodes CASSILWADNQPQHF. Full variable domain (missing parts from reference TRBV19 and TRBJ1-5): DGGITQSPKYLFRKEGQNVTLSCEQNLNHDAMYWYRQDPGQGLRLIYYSQIVNDFQKGDIAEGYSVSREKKESFPLTVTSAQKNPTAFYLCASSILWADNQPQHFGDGTRLSIL.

CDR3 loop: CASSSGRGIYGYTF. In DNA form, the CDR3 reads TGTGCCAGCAGCTCAGGGAGGGGAATCTATGGCTACACCTTC. The chain links TRBV7-8 to TRBJ1-2; D is perhaps TRBD1 (5 bases). V dropped 4 bases and J dropped 4 bases, with 13 bases sitting between them. CDR3 length: 14 amino acids. Germline V gives CDR1 SGHVS, CDR2 FQNEAQ.

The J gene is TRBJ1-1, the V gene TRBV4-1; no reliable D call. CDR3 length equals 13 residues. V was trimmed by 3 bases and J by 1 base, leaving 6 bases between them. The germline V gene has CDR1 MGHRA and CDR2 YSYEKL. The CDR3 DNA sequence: TGCGCCAGCAGCCAGCCACAGAACACTGAAGCTTTCTTT. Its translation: CASSQPQNTEAFF.

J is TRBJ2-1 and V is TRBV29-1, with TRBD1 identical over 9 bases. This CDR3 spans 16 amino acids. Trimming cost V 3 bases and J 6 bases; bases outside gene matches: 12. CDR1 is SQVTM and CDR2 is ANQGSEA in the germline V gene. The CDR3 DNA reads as TGCAGCGTTGAGTCATACCGGGACAGGGATTTCAATGAGCAGTTCTTC. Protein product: CSVESYRDRDFNEQFF.

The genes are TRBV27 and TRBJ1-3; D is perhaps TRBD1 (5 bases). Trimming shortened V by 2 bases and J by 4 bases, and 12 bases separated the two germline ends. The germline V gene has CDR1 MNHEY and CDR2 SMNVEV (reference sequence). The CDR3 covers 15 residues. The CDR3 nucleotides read TGTGCCAGCAGTTTAGGAGCAGGGAGAGGAAACACCATATATTTT. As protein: CASSLGAGRGNTIYF.

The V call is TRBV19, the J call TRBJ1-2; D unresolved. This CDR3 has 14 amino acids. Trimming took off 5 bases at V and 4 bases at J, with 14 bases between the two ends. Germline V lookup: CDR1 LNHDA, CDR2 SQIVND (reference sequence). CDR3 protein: CASSFSSVRYGYTF. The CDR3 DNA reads TGTGCCAGTAGTTTTTCGAGTGTCCGCTATGGCTACACCTTC.

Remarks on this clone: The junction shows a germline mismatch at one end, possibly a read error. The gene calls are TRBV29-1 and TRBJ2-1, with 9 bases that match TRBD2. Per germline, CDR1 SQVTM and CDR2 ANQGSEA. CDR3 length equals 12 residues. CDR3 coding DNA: TGCAGCGTTGATTCTAGCGGGAAGGTTCGGCTCTTC. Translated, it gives CSVDSSGKVRLF.

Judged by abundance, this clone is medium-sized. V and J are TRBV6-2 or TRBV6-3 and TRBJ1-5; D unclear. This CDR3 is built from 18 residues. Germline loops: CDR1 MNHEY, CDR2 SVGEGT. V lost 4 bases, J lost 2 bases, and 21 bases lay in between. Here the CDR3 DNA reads TGTGCCAGCAGTTTCGTGGTGGCCGGTCGTAGGGGCAATCAGCCCCAGCATTTT. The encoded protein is CASSFVVAGRRGNQPQHF.

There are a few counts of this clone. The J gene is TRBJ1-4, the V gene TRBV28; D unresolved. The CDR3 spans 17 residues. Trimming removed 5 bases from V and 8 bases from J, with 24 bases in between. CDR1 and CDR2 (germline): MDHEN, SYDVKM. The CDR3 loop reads CASSPTGSRRVWEKLFF. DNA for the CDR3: TGTGCCAGCAGTCCAACCGGGAGCCGACGGGTTTGGGAAAAACTGTTTTTT.

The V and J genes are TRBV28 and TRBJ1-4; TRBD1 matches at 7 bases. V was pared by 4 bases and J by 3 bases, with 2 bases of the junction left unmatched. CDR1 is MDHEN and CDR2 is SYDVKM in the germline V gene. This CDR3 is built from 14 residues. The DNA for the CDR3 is TGTGCCAGCAGTTGGGGACAGCCTAATGAAAAACTGTTTTTT. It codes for CASSWGQPNEKLFF.

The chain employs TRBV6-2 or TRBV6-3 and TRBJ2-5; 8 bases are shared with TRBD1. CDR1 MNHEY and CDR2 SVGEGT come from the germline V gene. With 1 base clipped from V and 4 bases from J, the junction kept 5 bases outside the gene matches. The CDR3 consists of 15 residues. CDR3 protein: CASSYWQGARETQYF. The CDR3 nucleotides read TGTGCCAGCAGTTACTGGCAGGGGGCGCGAGAGACCCAGTACTTC.

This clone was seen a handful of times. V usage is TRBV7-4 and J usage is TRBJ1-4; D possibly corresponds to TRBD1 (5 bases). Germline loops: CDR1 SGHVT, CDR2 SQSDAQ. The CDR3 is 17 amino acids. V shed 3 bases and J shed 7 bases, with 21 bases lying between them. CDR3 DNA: TGTGCCAGCAGCTTCGGCCCCCAGCGGACACACATTGAAAAACTGTTTTTT. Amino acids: CASSFGPQRTHIEKLFF.

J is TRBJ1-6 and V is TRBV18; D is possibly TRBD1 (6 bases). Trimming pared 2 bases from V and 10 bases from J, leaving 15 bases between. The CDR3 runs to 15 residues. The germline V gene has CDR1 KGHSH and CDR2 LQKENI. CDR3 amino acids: CASSPGRTGNSPLHF. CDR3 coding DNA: TGTGCCAGCTCACCAGGCCGAACAGGGAACTCACCCCTCCACTTT. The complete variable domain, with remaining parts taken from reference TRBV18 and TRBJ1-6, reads NAGVMQNPRHLVRRRGQEARLRCSPMKGHSHVYWYRQLPEEGLKFMVYLQKENIIDESGMPKERFSAEFPKEGPSILRIQQVVRGDSAAYFCASSPGRTGNSPLHFGNGTRLTVT.